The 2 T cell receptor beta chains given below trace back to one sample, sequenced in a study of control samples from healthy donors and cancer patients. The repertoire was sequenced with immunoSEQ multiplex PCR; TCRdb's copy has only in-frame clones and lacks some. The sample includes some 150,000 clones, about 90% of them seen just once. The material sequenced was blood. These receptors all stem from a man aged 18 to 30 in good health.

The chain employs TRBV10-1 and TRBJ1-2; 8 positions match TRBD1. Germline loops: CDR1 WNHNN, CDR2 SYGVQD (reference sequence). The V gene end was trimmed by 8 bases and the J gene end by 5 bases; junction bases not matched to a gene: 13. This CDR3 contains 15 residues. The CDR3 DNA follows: TGCGCCAGCGGCCCCAGGAGCGACAGGGGTTATGGCTACACCTTC. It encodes CASGPRSDRGYGYTF.

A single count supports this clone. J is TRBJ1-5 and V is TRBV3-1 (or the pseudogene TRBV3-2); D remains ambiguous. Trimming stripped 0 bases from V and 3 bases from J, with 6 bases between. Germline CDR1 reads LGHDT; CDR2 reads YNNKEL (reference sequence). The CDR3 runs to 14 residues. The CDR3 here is CASSQDAVNQPQHF. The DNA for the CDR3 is TGTGCCAGCAGCCAAGATGCGGTCAATCAGCCCCAGCATTTT.